The present TCR beta chain was sequenced within a study of OX40 agonist ivuxolimab in advanced cancers. About the investigation overall: Ivuxolimab, which targeted the costimulatory receptor OX40 (CD134), was an agonistic, fully human IgG2 monoclonal antibody. Intravenous ivuxolimab was administered to patients every 2 weeks at six dose levels: 0.01, 0.1, 0.3, 1.5, 3 and 10 mg/kg. Among the 50 to 55 dose-escalation patients, around 19 had hepatocellular carcinoma, 15 melanoma, 9 renal cell carcinoma and 9 head and neck cancer. In the dose-escalation cohort, around 80% of patients were male, and the mean age was around 60 years with a range of about 20 to 80. Prior anti-PD-1, anti-PD-L1 or anti-CTLA-4 therapy was permitted, and checkpoint inhibitors had been received by about 37% of dose-escalation patients. Partial responses occurred in three dose-escalation patients: two with cutaneous melanoma and one with hepatocellular carcinoma. Peripheral TCRbeta sequencing aimed to test whether ivuxolimab altered TCR sequence diversity and caused clonal T-cell expansion. The paper describes the monotherapy dose-escalation part (N ≈ 52 patients) of the phase I trial of ivuxolimab.

Comments on this clone: Which antigen it targets is not known. No base-level quality is on record; no much larger clone is a single base apart.

To sequence the TCRbeta CDR3 region, genomic DNA was isolated from the sorted cells. TCRbeta CDR3 regions were sequenced using the immunoSEQ Assay. TCRdb stores this immuneACCESS table with in-frame sequences only. Part of the clones is absent; in the studies checked, under half of the shortfall reflects unresolved V genes, and no reason is known for the rest. The table for this sample lists about 130,000 clones; about nine tenths of them were counted only once. Clones ranked in the top ten supply approximately 0.99% of the sample. Trimming removed 8 bases from V and 7 bases from J, leaving 29 bases between the germline ends. Inclusive of the bounding cysteine and phenylalanine, the CDR3 is 18 residues long. The read is trimmed to its CDR3 DNA, 54 bases read in frame from base 1. From the germline V gene, CDR1 is MDHEN and CDR2 is SYDVKM. The trial excluded patients who had a history of autoimmune disease or were on systemic immunosuppression. In every dose cohort, peripheral blood was drawn for TCR sequencing at baseline, cycle 4 day 1, and cycle 7 day 1. The samples were taken from a phase I, first-in-human, multicenter, open-label dose-escalation trial of ivuxolimab. Adults with locally advanced or metastatic head and neck squamous cell, hepatocellular, melanoma or renal cell carcinoma were enrolled in the trial. Before TCR sequencing, CD4+ T cells and CD8+ T cells were sorted from peripheral blood as separate populations.

General findings and caveats noted by the study authors: After ivuxolimab, more expanded clones were found on average in CD8+ T cells than in CD4+ T cells. Low levels of normalized T-cell clonal expansion were also shown by some nonresponding patients. At doses of 0.1 to 3.0 mg/kg, clonal expansion of both CD4+ and CD8+ T cells in blood was seen between baseline and week 6. Partial responders in the 0.1-3.0 mg/kg groups had among the lowest normalized peripheral clonal expansion, especially among CD8+ T cells. Antigen specificity was not determined for the clonally expanded peripheral T cells.

The chain is made from TRBV28 and TRBJ1-4; TRBD1 is possibly the D segment (6 matching bases). Sequencing was performed on CD4+ or CD8+ T cells sorted from blood, taken in a trial of the OX40 agonist ivuxolimab. This clonotype was obtained from an adult with an advanced solid tumor such as melanoma, head and neck, liver or kidney cancer. The CDR3 corresponds to CASGSGSMSAGASEKLFF. The nucleotide sequence reads as follows: TGTGCCAGCGGTTCAGGCTCCATGTCCGCGGGGGCTAGTGAAAAACTGTTTTTT. This CDR3, with the reference TRBV28 and TRBJ1-4 proteins standing in past its ends, gives the full variable domain DVKVTQSSRYLVKRTGEKVFLECVQDMDHENMFWYRQDPGLGLRLIYFSYDVKMKEKGDIPEGYSVSREKKERFSLILESASTNQTSMYLCASGSGSMSAGASEKLFFGSGTQLSVL.